This T cell receptor beta chain appears in the sequencing data of a study of a mutant IDH1 vaccine in newly diagnosed glioma. Libraries were prepared by immunoSEQ multiplex PCR; TCRdb keeps only in-frame clonotypes and omits some of them. Here the sample spans tens of thousands of clones, roughly four fifths being singletons. A note on this clone: The antigen remains unidentified.

The time point here: week 47, end of study. In every dose of vaccine, 300 ug of mutant IDH1 20-mer peptide was given alongside topical imiquimod. This CDR3 is 10 amino acids long. Trimming removed 7 bases from V and 8 bases from J, with 8 bases in between. Germline V CDR1 and CDR2: MNHEY, SVGAGI. The specimen comprised PBMCs, sampled from a glioma patient whose treatment included an IDH1 peptide vaccine. This receptor was identified in a man in his forties with glioma. The chain couples TRBV6-5 to TRBJ1-1, with D unclear. The CDR3 sequence is CASMGSEAFF. CDR3 nucleotide sequence: TGTGCCAGCATGGGCAGCGAAGCTTTCTTT.